This is a list of T cell receptor beta chains from one sample in a study of blood T cells in healthy people across ages. TCRdb reprocessed the 5' RACE reads via MiXCR and lists one record per CDR3 protein. The table shows roughly 500,000 distinct CDR3 sequences, with about 24% occurring only once. The sample was also linked to a second study, of T cells of mothers and their children.

The sequencing input was blood. The receptors were sampled from a boy between 10 and 17 years old in good health. Each CDR3 is given with its conserved first and last residue. A D gene is named only where the DNA matches it firmly. Not every row has a clone size; where given, it reads once, few, many or a size class.

CASTHGIPTYNEQFF,TGTGCCAGCACCCACGGGATACCCACCTACAATGAGCAGTTCTTC,NA,TRBJ2-1,15,NA,TRBV2
CSVKTSGSNQETQYF,TGCAGCGTTAAGACTAGCGGGTCTAACCAAGAGACCCAGTACTTC,few,TRBJ2-5,15,TRBD2,TRBV29-1
CSANRGGALYEQYF,TGCAGTGCTAACCGCGGGGGGGCCTTGTACGAGCAGTACTTC,NA,TRBJ2-7,14,TRBD2,TRBV20-1
CASREQGQMNTEAFF,TGTGCCAGCAGGGAACAGGGTCAGATGAACACTGAAGCTTTCTTT,NA,TRBJ1-1,15,NA,TRBV25-1
CSAPRGGGLNTEAFF,TGCAGTGCCCCGAGAGGGGGCGGGCTGAACACTGAAGCTTTCTTT,many,TRBJ1-1,15,TRBD1,TRBV20-1
CASSLGGPPAYEQYF,TGTGCCAGCAGCTTAGGGGGCCCTCCCGCCTACGAGCAGTACTTC,NA,TRBJ2-7,15,NA,TRBV7-9
CASSSSPNEQFF,TGTGCCAGCAGCTCCAGCCCCAATGAGCAGTTCTTC,few,TRBJ2-1,12,NA,TRBV7-9
CSARDHRTGTDTQYF,TGCAGTGCTAGAGATCACAGGACAGGGACAGATACGCAGTATTTT,NA,TRBJ2-3,15,TRBD1,TRBV20-1
CASSESPGSTGNTIYF,TGTGCCAGCAGTGAATCTCCGGGGTCCACTGGAAACACCATATATTTT,many,TRBJ1-3,16,NA,TRBV6-1
CASSIAGQGITSNQPQHF,TGTGCCAGTAGTATAGCGGGACAGGGCATAACTAGCAATCAGCCCCAGCATTTT,NA,TRBJ1-5,18,TRBD1,TRBV19
CASSQDGTARNYGYTF,TGTGCCAGCAGCCAAGATGGGACAGCGCGGAACTATGGCTACACCTTC,NA,TRBJ1-2,16,TRBD1,TRBV3-1
CASSGGQGGVVAGANVLTF,TGTGCCAGCAGCGGAGGACAGGGAGGCGTGGTAGCTGGGGCCAACGTCCTGACTTTC,many,TRBJ2-6,19,TRBD1,TRBV7-2
CASSLEVSTSGSQYNEQFF,TGTGCCAGCAGCTTAGAAGTATCGACTAGCGGGAGTCAGTACAATGAGCAGTTCTTC,NA,TRBJ2-1,19,TRBD2,TRBV7-2
CAISESLAGGAADTQYF,TGTGCCATCAGTGAGTCCCTAGCGGGGGGTGCAGCAGATACGCAGTATTTT,NA,TRBJ2-3,17,TRBD2,TRBV10-3
CASSLYTAGSDNEQFF,TGTGCCAGCAGCTTATACACAGCGGGGAGCGACAATGAGCAGTTCTTC,NA,TRBJ2-1,16,TRBD2,TRBV7-8